The 25 T cell receptor beta chains presented below share a single source sample, sequenced in a study of T-cell memory formation after mild COVID-19. TCRdb re-derived calls from the 5' RACE reads in MiXCR, one entry per CDR3 protein. The table lists approximately 82,000 distinct CDR3 sequences, more than 10% of them singletons. The specimen was PBMCs or a T cell subset sorted from them (not recorded which). Every receptor here comes from a man younger than 30 who had mild COVID-19 (a few samples of this study predate the infection). Cell type and time point are not known.

This rearrangement joins TRBV25-1 to TRBJ1-2, with D hard to call. This CDR3 has 13 amino acids. The V and J ends lost 2 bases and 6 bases respectively, with 10 bases between them. CDR1 is MGHDK, CDR2 SYGVNS, per germline. The CDR3 loop is CASSEHSGDGYTF. CDR3 DNA: TGTGCCAGCAGTGAACATTCCGGAGATGGCTACACCTTC.

This clonotype was counted a few times. The genes are TRBV9 and TRBJ2-4; TRBD1 aligns across 7 bases. The CDR3 consists of 14 residues. After removal of 0 bases from V and 6 bases from J, the junction contained 3 bases not matched to a gene. Germline V CDR1 and CDR2: SGDLS, YYNGEE. The DNA of the CDR3 is TGTGCCAGCAGCGTAGAATCAGGGGGAAACATTCAGTACTTC. As protein: CASSVESGGNIQYF.

This chain links TRBV5-1 with TRBJ2-2; weak D call: TRBD2 (7 bases). The CDR3 runs to 17 residues. Germline V gene data show CDR1 as SGHRS and CDR2 as YFSETQ. V was shortened by 1 base and J by 3 bases, with 16 bases between the two germline ends. Written as DNA, the CDR3 is TGCGCCAGCAGCTTGATGCGGGGGCAGTCGGACACCGGGGAGCTGTTTTTT. This encodes CASSLMRGQSDTGELFF.

This chain uses TRBV7-9 with TRBJ1-1; D remains unclear. V lost 1 base, J lost 2 bases, and 11 bases lay in between. This CDR3 comprises 15 residues. The germline gives CDR1 SEHNR, CDR2 FQNEAQ (reference sequence). CDR3 sequence: CASSLGYRPNTEAFF. The CDR3 DNA reads TGTGCCAGCAGCTTAGGGTACAGACCCAACACTGAAGCTTTCTTT.

This clonotype was picked up a small number of times. In DNA, the CDR3 is TGTGCCAGCAGCTTAAGAACAGTTAACAATGAGCAGTTCTTC. Translating it yields CASSLRTVNNEQFF. This chain uses TRBV11-2 with TRBJ2-1; D call uncertain. The CDR3 sequence is 14 residues long. Germline CDR1 is SGHAT and CDR2 is FQNNGV. V lost 2 bases to trimming and J lost 5 bases, with 10 bases between them.

This clonotype appeared a few times. This chain links TRBV4-2 with TRBJ1-1; no reliable D call. The CDR3 runs to 12 residues. Deletions cut 4 bases from V and 7 bases from J, with 10 bases between. Germline loops: CDR1 LGHNA, CDR2 YNFKEQ. The CDR3 DNA reads TGTGCCAGCAGCCCAGGAGGTTATGAAGCTTTCTTT. Translation gives CASSPGGYEAFF.

Of note for this clonotype: Sequence at one end of the junction differs from germline and may be a read error. The CDR3 sequence: CASSPRGSKETSGSRLTF. The CDR3 nucleotides read TGTGCCAGCTCACCACGCGGTAGTAAGGAAACCAGTGGCTCTAGGTTGACCTTT. V is TRBV18 and J is TRBJ1-1; D remains ambiguous. Per the germline V gene, CDR1 is KGHSH and CDR2 is LQKENI. There are 18 residues in the CDR3.

The chain is built from TRBV11-2 and TRBJ2-3, with D perhaps TRBD2 (5 bases). CDR1 is SGHAT and CDR2 is FQNNGV in the germline V gene. V was cut by 1 base and J by 4 bases, with 12 bases left in between. The CDR3 covers 15 residues. The CDR3 DNA sequence: TGTGCCAGCAGCTTAGGAGGGTCGGGTGCAGATACGCAGTATTTT. It codes for CASSLGGSGADTQYF.

This clonotype was counted many times. The chain joins TRBV29-1 to TRBJ1-1; D unclear. The V end was cut by 4 bases, the J end by 0 bases, with 6 bases between. Germline loops: CDR1 SQVTM, CDR2 ANQGSEA. This CDR3 has 12 amino acids. The CDR3 bases are TGCAGCGTTGCCAGGATGAACACTGAAGCTTTCTTT. Its protein is CSVARMNTEAFF.

This chain links TRBV2 with TRBJ2-3; 13 positions match TRBD2. The CDR3 consists of 17 residues. Germline V gives CDR1 SNHLY, CDR2 FYNNEI. Germline trimming cut 5 bases from V and 2 bases from J; bases unmatched to any gene: 7. The CDR3 loop is CASSLGLAGLPTDTQYF. CDR3 nucleotide sequence: TGTGCCAGCAGTCTGGGACTAGCGGGGTTGCCCACAGATACGCAGTATTTT.

This sequence joins TRBV28 and TRBJ2-1, with 7 bases matching TRBD2. The trim removed 3 bases at V and 6 bases at J, leaving 8 bases unmatched. Germline assignment: CDR1 MDHEN and CDR2 SYDVKM. CDR3 length: 15 residues. CDR3 in DNA: TGTGCCAGCAGTTTCCCCCAGCGGGGCATCAATGAGCAGTTCTTC. Its translation: CASSFPQRGINEQFF.

The chain uses TRBV27 and TRBJ2-5; D is perhaps TRBD2 (6 bases). V lost 3 bases and J lost 2, with 10 bases in between. The CDR3 is made up of 14 amino acids. The germline V gene has CDR1 MNHEY and CDR2 SMNVEV (reference sequence). The CDR3 region is CASSLGRGQETQYF. Here the CDR3 DNA reads TGTGCCAGCAGTTTGGGCCGGGGGCAAGAGACCCAGTACTTC.

This clonotype turned up a few times. J is TRBJ1-1 and V is TRBV5-5, with D tentatively TRBD1 (5 bases). Germline V gene lookup returns CDR1 SGHKS and CDR2 YYEKEE (reference sequence). Trimming took 4 bases from V and 6 from J, leaving 25 bases between them. This CDR3 has 17 amino acids. Written as DNA, the CDR3 is TGTGCCAGCAGCGCGGCCGAATACACCAGGGTGGGCCCTGAAGCTTTCTTT. Its protein is CASSAAEYTRVGPEAFF.

This clonotype was counted between two and nine times. The CDR3 coding sequence is TGTGCCAGCAGCCCCCGTTGGAGCTACACAGATACGCAGTATTTT. Protein: CASSPRWSYTDTQYF. The gene calls are TRBV3-1 and TRBJ2-3; unclear D gene. The CDR3 spans 15 residues. The V end lost 4 bases, the J end lost 2 bases, and 13 bases lay between the germline ends. Germline CDR1 and CDR2: LGHDT and YNNKEL (reference sequence).

The rearrangement links TRBV20-1 to TRBJ2-3, with 8 positions matching TRBD2. Per germline, CDR1 DFQATT and CDR2 SNEGSKA (reference sequence). The CDR3 is made up of 16 amino acids. Trimming took 0 bases from V and 2 from J; bases not matched to a gene: 7. CDR3 in amino acids: CSARDQAGADTDTQYF. The DNA for the CDR3 is TGCAGTGCTAGAGATCAAGCGGGGGCCGACACAGATACGCAGTATTTT.

This chain joins TRBV7-6 and TRBJ2-2; TRBD2 matches at 9 bases. The CDR3 is made up of 15 amino acids. Per germline, CDR1 SGHVS and CDR2 FNYEAQ. Losses at the gene ends were 5 bases for V and 11 bases for J; bases not matched to a gene: 12. Here the CDR3 reads CASSPGVAGALELFF. The CDR3 DNA reads as TGTGCCAGCAGCCCCGGAGTAGCGGGGGCCCTCGAGCTGTTTTTT.

This clonotype was counted many times. The genes are TRBV5-1 and TRBJ2-1; D might be TRBD2 (5 bases). Between the trimmed V and J ends, which lost 0 bases and 6 bases, there was a span of 13 bases. CDR1 is SGHRS, CDR2 YFSETQ, per germline. CDR3 length equals 15 residues. The CDR3 is CASSLAVLASNEQFF. CDR3 DNA: TGCGCCAGCAGCTTGGCCGTTCTAGCAAGCAATGAGCAGTTCTTC.

V gene TRBV7-9 combines with J gene TRBJ2-3, with unresolved D. V lost 5 bases and J lost 0, with 6 bases in between. The germline CDR1 and CDR2 sequences are SEHNR and FQNEAQ (reference sequence). The CDR3 consists of 13 residues. CDR3 loop: CASSRDSTDTQYF. CDR3 coding DNA: TGTGCCAGCAGCCGAGACAGCACAGATACGCAGTATTTT.

This clonotype was recorded a few times. This chain connects TRBV7-9 to TRBJ2-1; 7 positions agree with TRBD1. The germline V gene has CDR1 SEHNR and CDR2 FQNEAQ (reference sequence). The CDR3 has 18 residues. V dropped 5 bases and J dropped 1; count of bases not matched to a gene: 14. The CDR3 here is CASSAPTGAAPSYNEQFF. For the CDR3, the DNA is TGTGCCAGCAGCGCTCCAACAGGGGCGGCCCCGTCCTACAATGAGCAGTTCTTC.

The chain couples TRBV20-1 to TRBJ2-1; D gene unclear. The germline V gene encodes CDR1 DFQATT and CDR2 SNEGSKA (reference sequence). The CDR3 is made up of 13 amino acids. Deletions cut 3 bases from V and 10 bases from J, with 16 bases between. The CDR3 loop is CSASAPLEVEQFF. The CDR3 DNA sequence: TGCAGTGCTAGTGCGCCGTTAGAAGTCGAGCAGTTCTTC.

The chain is built from TRBV29-1 and TRBJ1-3, with D uncertain. V was shortened by 4 bases and J by 4 bases, with 11 bases between the two germline ends. The CDR3 length is 13 residues. Germline CDR1 and CDR2: SQVTM and ANQGSEA. This CDR3 is CSVVPEAGNTIYF. Written as DNA, the CDR3 is TGCAGCGTTGTGCCTGAGGCCGGAAACACCATATATTTT.

This clonotype was picked up a small number of times. The chain recombines TRBV28 with TRBJ1-5; 11 bases map to TRBD1. V was clipped by 6 bases and J by 6 bases; unmatched bases: 7. The CDR3 has 15 amino acids. Germline-derived CDR1 and CDR2 are MDHEN and SYDVKM. The CDR3 nucleotides are TGTGCCAGCAGCTTGGACAGGGGGCTCAGTCAGCCCCAGCATTTT. This codes for CASSLDRGLSQPQHF.

The rearrangement joins TRBV5-1 to TRBJ1-1; D gene unclear. Trimming left V 1 base short and J 6 bases short, with 13 bases between. CDR1 and CDR2 (germline): SGHRS, YFSETQ. This CDR3 is 14 amino acids long. The CDR3 sequence: CASSLRRLASEAFF. The CDR3 nucleotides are TGCGCCAGCAGCTTGCGCAGGTTGGCTTCTGAAGCTTTCTTT.

This clonotype turned up a few times. This rearrangement joins TRBV5-5 to TRBJ2-7, with D possibly being TRBD2 (6 bases). Germline V gives CDR1 SGHKS, CDR2 YYEKEE (reference sequence). This CDR3 region has 16 residues. The ends were cut back, 4 bases at V and 2 bases at J, with 19 bases in the middle. This CDR3 is CASSGRRTEYTYEQYV. As DNA, the CDR3 is TGTGCCAGCAGCGGGAGGCGGACGGAGTATACCTACGAGCAGTACGTC.

The chain is built from TRBV7-9 and TRBJ1-1; TRBD1 matches at 7 bases. V shed 4 bases and J 1 base; nucleotides not matched to a gene: 6. The CDR3 spans 15 residues. CDR1 and CDR2 from the germline V gene are SEHNR and FQNEAQ (reference sequence). The CDR3 coding sequence is TGTGCCAGCAGCTCTAAACAGGGGACGAACACTGAAGCTTTCTTT. Its protein is CASSSKQGTNTEAFF.